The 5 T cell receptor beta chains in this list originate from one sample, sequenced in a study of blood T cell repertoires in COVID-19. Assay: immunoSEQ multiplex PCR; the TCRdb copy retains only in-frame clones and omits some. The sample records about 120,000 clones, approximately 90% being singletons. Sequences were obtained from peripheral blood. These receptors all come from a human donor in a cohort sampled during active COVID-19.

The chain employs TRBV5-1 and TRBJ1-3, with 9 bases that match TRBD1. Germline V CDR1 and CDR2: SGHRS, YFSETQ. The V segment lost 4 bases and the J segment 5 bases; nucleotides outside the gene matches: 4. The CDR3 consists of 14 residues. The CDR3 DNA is TGCGCCAGCAGCACGGGACAGGGACGAAACACCATATATTTT. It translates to CASSTGQGRNTIYF.

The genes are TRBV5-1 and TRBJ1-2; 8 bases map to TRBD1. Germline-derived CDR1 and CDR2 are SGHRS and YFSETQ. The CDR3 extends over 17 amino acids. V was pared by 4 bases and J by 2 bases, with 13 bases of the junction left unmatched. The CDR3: CASSPGGQGALNYGYTF. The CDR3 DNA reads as TGCGCCAGCAGCCCCGGAGGGCAGGGGGCGCTGAACTATGGCTACACCTTC.

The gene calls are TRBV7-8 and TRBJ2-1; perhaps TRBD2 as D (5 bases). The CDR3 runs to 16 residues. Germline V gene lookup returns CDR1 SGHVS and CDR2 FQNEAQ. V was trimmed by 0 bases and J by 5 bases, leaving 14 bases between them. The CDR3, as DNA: TGTGCCAGCAGCTTAGCGGTTCAAGCGAGGGACAATGAGCAGTTCTTC. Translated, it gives CASSLAVQARDNEQFF.

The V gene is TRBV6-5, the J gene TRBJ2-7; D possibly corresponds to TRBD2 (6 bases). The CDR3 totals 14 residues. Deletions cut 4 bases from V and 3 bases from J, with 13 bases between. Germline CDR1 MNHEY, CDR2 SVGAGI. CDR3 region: CASSSTGGIYEQYF. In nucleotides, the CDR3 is TGTGCCAGCAGTTCGACTGGAGGGATCTACGAGCAGTACTTC.

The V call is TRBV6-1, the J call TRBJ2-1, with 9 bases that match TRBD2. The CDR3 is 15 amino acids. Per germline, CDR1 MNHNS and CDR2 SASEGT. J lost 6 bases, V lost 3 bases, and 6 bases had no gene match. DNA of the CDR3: TGTGCCAGCAGTGAGGGTAGCGGGAGCTTCAATGAGCAGTTCTTC. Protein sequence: CASSEGSGSFNEQFF.